This section outlines one T cell receptor beta chain sequence together with its context. This entry belongs to a study of blood T cell repertoires in COVID-19. V dropped 0 bases and J dropped 5; count of bases not matched to a gene: 4. There are 16 residues in the CDR3. Germline CDR1 is SGDLS and CDR2 is YYNGEE. Per the study methods: Reference gene primer amplification in the assay estimated nucleated cell counts. Profiling relied on immunoSEQ multiplex PCR, and the TCRdb table lists in-frame clones only, not all of them. V and J calls and clone size are those listed in that table; D and trimming were worked out from the DNA. This table has some 290,000 clones, roughly 90% appearing once.

The receptor's source is a woman aged 25 to 39 with COVID-19, enrolled during active disease. The specimen was peripheral blood. The chain carries TRBV9 and TRBJ2-1; 11 bases agree with TRBD2. CDR3 nucleotide sequence: TGTGCCAGCAGCGTAGACGGGACTAGCGGTCACAATGAGCAGTTCTTC. It encodes CASSVDGTSGHNEQFF.